The 8 T cell receptor beta chains below were found in one sample sequenced in a study of shared clonotypes between healthy human individuals. Clones were read by immunoSEQ multiplex PCR, and TCRdb kept only the in-frame ones, dropping some. Here the sample spans roughly 1 million clones, roughly 70% being singletons. Sequenced input: memory CD4+ T cells sorted from blood. Subset indicated: CD45RA-negative fraction. The receptors here all came from a man in his late teens or twenties in good health.

As for this clone: The junction does not match germline at one end; this may be a read error. The chain carries TRBV7-7 and TRBJ2-2, with D unresolved. The CDR3 covers 13 residues. Germline CDR1 and CDR2: SSHAT and FNYEAQ (reference sequence). The CDR3 loop is CASSLDRSGELFF. For the CDR3, the DNA is TGTGCTAGCAGCTTAGATCGGTCCGGGGAGCTGTTTTTT.

This rearrangement joins TRBV18 to TRBJ2-2; a weak D match, TRBD2 (7 bases). The CDR3 extends over 17 amino acids. V was pared by 3 bases and J by 0 bases, with 14 bases between. Per germline, CDR1 KGHSH and CDR2 LQKENI. The CDR3 nucleotides read TGTGCCAGCTCACCGTTTGGCGGGGGCGCGAACACCGGGGAGCTGTTTTTT. It translates to CASSPFGGGANTGELFF. The full variable domain, rest sourced from reference TRBV18 and TRBJ2-2, is NAGVMQNPRHLVRRRGQEARLRCSPMKGHSHVYWYRQLPEEGLKFMVYLQKENIIDESGMPKERFSAEFPKEGPSILRIQQVVRGDSAAYFCASSPFGGGANTGELFFGEGSRLTVL.

This clone showed up just once. The rearrangement joins TRBV5-1 to TRBJ2-1; TRBD2 matches 11 bases. V lost 0 bases, J lost 9 bases, and 5 bases stayed unmatched. The CDR3 sequence is 15 residues long. CDR1 and CDR2 from the germline V gene are SGHRS and YFSETQ. The CDR3 here is CASSLAASGRREQFF. CDR3 sequence (DNA): TGCGCCAGCAGCTTGGCAGCTAGCGGGAGGCGTGAGCAGTTCTTC.

This clone was counted between two and nine times. The chain uses TRBV4-1 and TRBJ2-2; D unresolved. Trimming pared 0 bases from V and 1 base from J, leaving 6 bases between. The CDR3 is made up of 15 amino acids. CDR1 is MGHRA, CDR2 YSYEKL, per germline. The CDR3 DNA is TGCGCCAGCAGCCAAGAACACTGGAACACCGGGGAGCTGTTTTTT. Protein: CASSQEHWNTGELFF.

As concerns this clone: A much larger clone differs from this one at a single base, so this may be a read error. This chain joins TRBV28 and TRBJ2-3; D is unclear. V was clipped by 2 bases and J by 0 bases, with 0 bases between them. There are 12 residues in the CDR3. Germline V CDR1 and CDR2: MDHEN, SYDVKM. This CDR3 reads CASSLSTDTQYF. The CDR3 DNA is TGTGCCAGCAGTTTAAGCACAGATACGCAGTATTTT.

The J gene is TRBJ2-3, the V gene TRBV9, with TRBD2 matching 7 bases. V dropped 1 base and J dropped 0; count of bases not matched to a gene: 2. Germline V gene sequence: CDR1 SGDLS, CDR2 YYNGEE. CDR3 length: 15 amino acids. The CDR3, as DNA: TGTGCCAGCAGCGTAAGTAGCGGGAGCACAGATACGCAGTATTTT. This translates into CASSVSSGSTDTQYF.

This chain connects TRBV5-1 to TRBJ2-5; D is unclear. The CDR3 runs to 11 residues. Per the germline V gene, CDR1 is SGHRS and CDR2 is YFSETQ. Trimming pared 4 bases from V and 1 base from J, leaving 2 bases between. The CDR3 here is CASSGQETQYF. CDR3 nucleotide sequence: TGCGCCAGCAGCGGCCAAGAGACCCAGTACTTC.

The V gene is TRBV2, the J gene TRBJ2-1; perhaps TRBD1 as D (5 bases). V was cut by 2 bases and J by 6 bases, with 17 bases left in between. The CDR3 is made up of 16 amino acids. Germline lookup yields CDR1 SNHLY and CDR2 FYNNEI. CDR3 loop: CASSETGPGVGNEQFF. In DNA, the CDR3 is TGTGCCAGCAGTGAAACAGGTCCTGGGGTGGGCAATGAGCAGTTCTTC.